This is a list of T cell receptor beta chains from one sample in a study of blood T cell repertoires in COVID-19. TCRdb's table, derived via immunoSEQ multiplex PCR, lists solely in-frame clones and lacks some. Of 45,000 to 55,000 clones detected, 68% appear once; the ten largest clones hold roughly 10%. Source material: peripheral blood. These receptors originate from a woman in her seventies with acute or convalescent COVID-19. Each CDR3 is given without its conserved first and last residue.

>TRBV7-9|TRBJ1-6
ASRSSTYSPLH
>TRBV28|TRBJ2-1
ASSRYNEQF
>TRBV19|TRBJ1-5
ASSTRFPPGNQPQH
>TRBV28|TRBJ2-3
ASSSTGEADTQY
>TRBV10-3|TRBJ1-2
AISDAGSANDPYGYT
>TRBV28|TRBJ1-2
ASSMGGNYGYT
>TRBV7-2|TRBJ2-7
ASSPGGSGRGSGY
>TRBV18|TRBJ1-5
ASSHGGSDQPQH
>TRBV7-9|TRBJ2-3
ASSSTSGAYTQY
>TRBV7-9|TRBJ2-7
ASSPTGLSYEQY
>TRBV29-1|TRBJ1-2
SVVDSYNYGYT
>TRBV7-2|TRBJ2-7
ASSLDNGRLREQY
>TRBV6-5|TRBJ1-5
ASRETGGDQPQH
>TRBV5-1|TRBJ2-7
ASSFLTSGTYEQY
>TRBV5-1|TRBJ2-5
ASSLGTSGAQETQY
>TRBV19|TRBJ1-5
ASSGSSGGQPQH
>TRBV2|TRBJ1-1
ASSPSGGPNTEAF
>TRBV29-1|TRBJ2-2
SVDANTGELF
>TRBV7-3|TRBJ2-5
ASSPMRSETQY
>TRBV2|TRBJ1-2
ASSPGNGGYT
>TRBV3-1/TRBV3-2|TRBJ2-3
ASRRSGWRTSTDTQY
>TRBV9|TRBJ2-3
ASSVTPGLASY
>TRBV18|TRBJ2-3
ASSPPLAGVAPDTQY
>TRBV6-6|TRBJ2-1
ASRDGTGVYHEQF
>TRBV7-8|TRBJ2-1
ASSPQGGGAAEQF
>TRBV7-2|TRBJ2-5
ASTASRGGGTQY
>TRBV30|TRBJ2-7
ALELSEQY
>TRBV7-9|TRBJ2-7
ASSSETGGVYEQY
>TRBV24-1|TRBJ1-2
ATSDSRTGTYGYT